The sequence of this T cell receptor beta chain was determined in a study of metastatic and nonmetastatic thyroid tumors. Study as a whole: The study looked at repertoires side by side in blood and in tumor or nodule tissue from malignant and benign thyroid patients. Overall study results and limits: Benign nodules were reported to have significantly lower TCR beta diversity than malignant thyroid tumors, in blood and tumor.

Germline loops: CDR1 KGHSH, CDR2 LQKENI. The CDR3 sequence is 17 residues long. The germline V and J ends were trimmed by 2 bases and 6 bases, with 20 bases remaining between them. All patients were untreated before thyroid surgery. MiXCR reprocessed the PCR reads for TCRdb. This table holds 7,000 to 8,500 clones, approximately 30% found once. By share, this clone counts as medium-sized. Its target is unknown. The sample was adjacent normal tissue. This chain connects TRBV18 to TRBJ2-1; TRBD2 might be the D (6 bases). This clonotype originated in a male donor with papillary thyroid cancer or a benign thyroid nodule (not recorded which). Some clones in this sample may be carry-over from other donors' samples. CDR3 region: CASSPRENSARGNEQFF. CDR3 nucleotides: TGTGCCAGCTCACCAAGGGAGAACTCTGCGCGGGGCAATGAGCAGTTCTTC.